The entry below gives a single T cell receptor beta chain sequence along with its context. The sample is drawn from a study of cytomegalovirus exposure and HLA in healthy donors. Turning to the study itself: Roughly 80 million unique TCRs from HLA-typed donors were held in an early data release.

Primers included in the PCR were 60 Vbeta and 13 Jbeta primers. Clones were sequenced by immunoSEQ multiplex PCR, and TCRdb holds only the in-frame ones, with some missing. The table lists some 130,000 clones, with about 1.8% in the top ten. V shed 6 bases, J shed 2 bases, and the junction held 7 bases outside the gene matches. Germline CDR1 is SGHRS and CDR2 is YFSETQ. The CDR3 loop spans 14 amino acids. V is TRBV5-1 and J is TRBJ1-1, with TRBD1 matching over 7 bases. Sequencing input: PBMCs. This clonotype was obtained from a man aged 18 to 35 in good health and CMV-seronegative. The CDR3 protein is CASTATGRNTEAFF. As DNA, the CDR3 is TGCGCCAGCACGGCGACAGGGAGAAACACTGAAGCTTTCTTT.